Sequencing of this T cell receptor beta chain was carried out in a study of graft-versus-host responses after intestinal transplantation. Background on the study: Induction with anti-thymocyte globulin, then tacrolimus and steroids for roughly 3 years, was given to all recipients. Study-level results: Detection of GvH clones occurred in recipient marrow, and some had their first appearance in ileum or blood. Early post-transplant declines in HvG were associated with peak levels of circulating GvH clones. Graft-donor T cell macrochimerism in patients accompanied high graft-versus-host to host-versus-graft clonal ratios in allografts.

Generated by immunoSEQ multiplex PCR, the TCRdb table keeps only in-frame clones and is missing some. Of 100,000 to 140,000 clones in the sample, approximately 86% were seen once. A remark on this clone: What it binds is unknown.

The CDR3 is 12 residues long. Germline CDR1 reads SGHRS; CDR2 reads YFSETQ. V dropped 0 bases and J dropped 6 bases, with 5 bases sitting between them. V is TRBV5-1 and J is TRBJ2-3; the D is unclear. The sequence came from a human donor who was the organ donor for an intestinal transplant. The source material was unstimulated CD4+ T cells sorted from spleen or lymph node cells, sampled before transplant. Here the CDR3 reads CASSLDWDTQYF. DNA of the CDR3: TGCGCCAGCAGCTTGGATTGGGATACGCAGTATTTT.